This paragraph reports one TCR beta chain. This entry belongs to a study of PD-L1 blockade in urothelial cancer. Overall study: Blood yielded a median of about 140,000 T cells per sample.

Time point given: peripheral blood 6 weeks after treatment start. There are 17 residues in the CDR3. The germline gives CDR1 SGHVS, CDR2 FNYEAQ. After removal of 4 bases from V and 7 bases from J, the junction contained 17 bases not matched to a gene. Using immunoSEQ multiplex PCR, the repertoire was profiled, and TCRdb retains in-frame clones only, with some absent. The sample has about 50,000 clones; about 82% are singletons. V usage is TRBV7-6 and J usage is TRBJ1-2; 8 positions agree with TRBD1. The material was PBMCs, obtained around atezolizumab (anti-PD-L1) treatment. The clonotype comes from a man between 65 and 85 years old with urothelial cancer. The CDR3 DNA reads as TGTGCCAGCAGCTCTTATCCCTCAGGGGGCGCCGGGGGTGGCTACACCTTC. It codes for CASSSYPSGGAGGGYTF. The whole variable domain, remainder taken from reference TRBV7-6 and TRBJ1-2, is GAGVSQSPRYKVTKRGQDVALRCDPISGHVSLYWYRQALGQGPEFLTYFNYEAQQDKSGLPNDRFSAERPEGSISTLTIQRTEQRDSAMYRCASSSYPSGGAGGGYTFGSGTRLTVV.